Shown below are 2 T cell receptor beta chains from a single sample sequenced in a study of T cell responses to AZD1222 COVID-19 vaccine. Assay used: immunoSEQ multiplex PCR; TCRdb lists only in-frame clones, some missing. Of some 190,000 clones listed, around 94% are singletons. This material consisted of peripheral blood, taken 28 days after the second dose of the MenACWY control vaccine. Receptors originate from an adult who received the MenACWY meningococcal vaccine as a control.

This clone was seen just once. The rearrangement joins TRBV5-5 to TRBJ2-5; D uncertain. The germline V gene encodes CDR1 SGHKS and CDR2 YYEKEE (reference sequence). Trimming took 4 bases from V and 4 from J, leaving 8 bases between them. The CDR3 runs to 12 residues. This CDR3 is CASSPSGETQYF. The CDR3 bases are TGTGCCAGCAGCCCCTCGGGAGAGACCCAGTACTTC.

V and J are TRBV3-1 (or the pseudogene TRBV3-2) and TRBJ1-5; D not resolved. The CDR3 covers 14 residues. CDR1 is LGHDT and CDR2 is YNNKEL in the germline V gene (reference sequence). Trimming removed 6 bases from V and 0 bases from J, with 9 bases in between. The CDR3 bases are TGTGCCAGCAGGGACTCTTATAGCAATCAGCCCCAGCATTTT. Its protein product is CASRDSYSNQPQHF.